This T cell receptor beta chain was observed in a study of T cells in Graves' hyperthyroidism and ophthalmopathy. RNA transcripts served as the template for amplifying TCR beta CDR3 regions. The HTBI set primed first-round TCR CDR3 RT-PCR. TCRdb re-called the multiplex PCR reads with MiXCR, one entry per CDR3 protein. The sample shows some 570,000 distinct CDR3 sequences, approximately 15% of them seen only once. This clonotype has just a few counts. Fresh peripheral blood, around 10 ml, yielded the PBMCs. The CDR3 sequence is 15 residues long. Germline V gene sequence: CDR1 LNHDA, CDR2 SQIVND (reference sequence). Trimming took off 6 bases at V and 2 bases at J, with 16 bases between the two ends.

V usage is TRBV19 and J usage is TRBJ1-2; D perhaps matches TRBD1 (6 bases). This receptor was obtained from a woman aged 18-29 years with Graves' ophthalmopathy. Material: blood. The CDR3 nucleotides are TGTGCCAGTAGCCGCACGGGGGGCGCGAACTATGGCTACACCTTC. This codes for CASSRTGGANYGYTF.